This TCR beta chain was sequenced during a study of blood T cell repertoires in COVID-19. Study-level background: COVID-19 samples, acute and convalescent, were from the United States, Italy and Spain. In each case, the material was cDNA or gDNA derived from T cells, B-cell-depleted T cells, or PBMCs.

Authors' analysis steps: The assay estimated nucleated cells by amplifying reference gene primers. Sequencing used immunoSEQ multiplex PCR; TCRdb keeps in-frame clones, though not all of them. Clone size and the V and J calls come from that table; the DNA yielded D and trimming. The sample lists around 200,000 clones, nearly 85% occurring once. This CDR3 contains 14 residues. Germline V gene sequence: CDR1 MDHEN, CDR2 SYDVKM. With 6 bases clipped from V and 3 bases from J, the junction kept 5 bases outside the gene matches. While infection was still active, Seattle patients were enrolled and then followed longitudinally.

V gene TRBV28 combines with J gene TRBJ2-7; TRBD2 matches at 10 bases. This sequence was found in a woman between 25 and 40 years old with COVID-19, enrolled during active disease. The sequenced sample was peripheral blood. In nucleotides, the CDR3 is TGTGCCAGCAGGAGACTAGCGGGCCACTACGAGCAGTACTTC. As protein: CASRRLAGHYEQYF.